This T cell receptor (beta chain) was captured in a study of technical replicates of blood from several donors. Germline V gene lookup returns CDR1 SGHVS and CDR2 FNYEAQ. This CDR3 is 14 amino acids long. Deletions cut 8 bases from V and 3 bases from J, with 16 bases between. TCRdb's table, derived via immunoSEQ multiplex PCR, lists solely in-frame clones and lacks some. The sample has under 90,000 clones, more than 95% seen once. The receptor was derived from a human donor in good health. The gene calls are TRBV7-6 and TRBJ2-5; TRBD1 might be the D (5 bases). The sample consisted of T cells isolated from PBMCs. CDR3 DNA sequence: TGTGCCAGCGGCAATGGGGCAGCCAAAGAGACCCAGTACTTC. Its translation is CASGNGAAKETQYF.